Sequencing of this TCR beta chain was carried out in a study of blood T cell repertoires in COVID-19. Study summary: The United States, Italy and Spain provided the acute and convalescent COVID-19 samples. In each case, the material was cDNA or gDNA derived from T cells, B-cell-depleted T cells, or PBMCs.

CDR1 and CDR2 from the germline V gene are MGHRA and YSYEKL. Trimming shortened V by 1 base and J by 1 base, and 16 bases separated the two germline ends. This CDR3 is 17 amino acids long. Original methodology: Amplifying reference gene primers gave estimates of nucleated cell counts. TCRdb's table, derived via immunoSEQ multiplex PCR, lists solely in-frame clones and lacks some. V and J calls and clone size follow that table, whereas D and trimming were derived from the DNA. This table holds around 91,000 clones, around 85% found once. This chain uses TRBV4-1 with TRBJ1-1, with TRBD1 as a possible D gene (5 bases). This receptor was obtained from a human donor in a cohort sampled during active COVID-19. The source material was peripheral blood. The CDR3 loop is CASSQGRDGIWNTEAFF. The CDR3, as DNA: TGCGCCAGCAGCCAAGGGCGGGACGGAATATGGAACACTGAAGCTTTCTTT.